This is a list of T cell receptor beta chains from one sample in a study of cytomegalovirus exposure and HLA in healthy donors. Profiled with immunoSEQ multiplex PCR; TCRdb holds only in-frame clones, not every one. Found here are about 160,000 clones, roughly four fifths of them singletons; the top ten hold 13%. Material for sequencing was PBMCs. The source of these receptors is a woman aged 50 to 65 in good health and CMV-seronegative. Both conserved end residues are part of each CDR3. D genes are given only for firm matches. Size is omitted from some rows. Given values are once, few, many or a class for expanded clones.

J gene	clone size	D gene	V gene	CDR3 DNA	CDR3 protein
TRBJ2-5	.	TRBD2	TRBV7-2	TGTGCCAGCAGCTTAGTGGGGCTAGCGGCGACCCAGTACTTC	CASSLVGLAATQYF
TRBJ1-2	.	.	TRBV10-1	TGCGCCAGCAGTGAGTCACCGACTGACCTTGCCTACACCTTC	CASSESPTDLAYTF
TRBJ2-5	.	.	TRBV20-1	TGCAGTGCGGGGCCTAAGGAGACCCAGTACTTC	CSAGPKETQYF
TRBJ1-2	few	TRBD1	TRBV6-1	TGTGCCAGCAGTCCGGGACAGGAGGCTACGGGCTACACCTTC	CASSPGQEATGYTF
TRBJ2-3	.	TRBD2	TRBV6-5	TGTGCCAGCAGTCCGGGACGGGGGGGAACAGATACGCAGTATTTT	CASSPGRGGTDTQYF
TRBJ1-1	.	.	TRBV12-5	TGTGCTAGTGGTTTGATGAACAGGGTAGCTTTCTTT	CASGLMNRVAFF
TRBJ2-3	few	TRBD2	TRBV10-2	TGCGCCAGCAGCCCGACTAGCGGGGGATCCCTAAAAACAGATACGCAGTATTTT	CASSPTSGGSLKTDTQYF
TRBJ1-5	.	.	TRBV5-8	TGTGCCAGCAGCCACGGACAGCTCAATCAGCCCCAGCATTTT	CASSHGQLNQPQHF
TRBJ2-7	.	.	TRBV7-8	TGTGCCAGCAGCTCCCCCACTAGCAGCTACTACGAGCAGTACTTC	CASSSPTSSYYEQYF
TRBJ1-2	few	TRBD1	TRBV28	TGTGCCAGCAGTTCCGTTACAGGGGGGAACTATGGCTACACCTTC	CASSSVTGGNYGYTF
TRBJ1-2	.	.	TRBV5-4	TGTGCCAGCAGCTCCTCCGGGGGGGGGAATGGCTACACCTTC	CASSSSGGGNGYTF
TRBJ1-5	.	.	TRBV25-1	TGTGCCAGCAGTGATAAGTTCGGCGGGGACAATCAGCCCCAGCATTTT	CASSDKFGGDNQPQHF
TRBJ2-7	.	.	TRBV4-1	TGCGCCAGCAGCCAAGATTGGAGTTCCGAGCAGTACTTC	CASSQDWSSEQYF
TRBJ1-1	.	.	TRBV18	TGTGCCAGCTCACCATTAGAGGCGGATATTATGAACACTGAAGCTTTCTTT	CASSPLEADIMNTEAFF
TRBJ1-6	.	.	TRBV2	TGTGCCAGCAGTGAAAGGGGCCTCAATTCACCCCTCCACTTT	CASSERGLNSPLHF
TRBJ1-5	.	TRBD1	TRBV2	TGTGCCAGCAGTGGAGGGACAGGGCTCGAGCCCCAGCATTTT	CASSGGTGLEPQHF
TRBJ1-5	.	.	TRBV7-6	TGTGCCAGCAGTTCTCGCACCGGGCCCCAGCATTTT	CASSSRTGPQHF
TRBJ1-1	few	.	TRBV7-9	TGTGCCAGCAGCTTGGAGATGAACACTGAAGCTTTCTTT	CASSLEMNTEAFF
TRBJ2-7	.	TRBD2	TRBV19	TGTGCCACCAAACTAGCGGACCTCTCCTACGAGCAGTACTTC	CATKLADLSYEQYF
TRBJ2-1	.	TRBD2	TRBV19	TGTGCCAGTAGTCCTAGCGGGGGAAAAAATCAATTCTTC	CASSPSGGKNQFF
TRBJ1-5	.	TRBD1	TRBV29-1	TGCAGCCCCACCGGCGCAGGGGGCGCGATTTGCAATCAGCCCCAGCATTTT	CSPTGAGGAICNQPQHF
TRBJ2-7	few	TRBD2	TRBV4-2	TGTGCCAGCAGCCAAGAGACGACTAGCGGGGGGGTTTACGAGCAGTACTTC	CASSQETTSGGVYEQYF
TRBJ2-1	.	TRBD2	TRBV11-2	TGTGCCAGCAGCCCCCCTAGCGGGGCTTTAAGGCAGTTCTTC	CASSPPSGALRQFF
TRBJ2-7	few	.	TRBV10-1	TGCGCCAGCAGTGAGTCGACCAGGGGCTACGAGCAGTACTTC	CASSESTRGYEQYF
TRBJ1-6	.	.	TRBV30	TGTGCCTGGAGTCGCGGTGGGGGCACCCTTTCACCCCTCCACTTT	CAWSRGGGTLSPLHF
TRBJ2-1	.	.	TRBV4-2	TGTGCCAGCAGCCAAGACTTTGTCCAGGGGCTAATGAACAATGAGCAGTTCTTC	CASSQDFVQGLMNNEQFF
TRBJ1-5	.	TRBD1	TRBV30	TGTGCCTGGAGTGCCGGACAGGGGAATCAGCCCCAGCATTTT	CAWSAGQGNQPQHF
TRBJ2-5	once	TRBD2	TRBV10-3	TGTGCCATCAAGACTAGCGGGGCCCAAGAGACCCAGTACTTC	CAIKTSGAQETQYF
TRBJ2-3	.	.	TRBV10-3	TGTGCCATCAGTGATCGGAGCGGTACGCAGTATTTT	CAISDRSGTQYF
TRBJ1-2	.	TRBD1	TRBV2	TGTGCCAGCAACCGGGACAGGGAATTTGGCTACACCTTC	CASNRDREFGYTF
TRBJ1-2	.	.	TRBV5-6	TGTGCCAGCAGCTTTTGGGACTCCCAGGGCTACACCTTC	CASSFWDSQGYTF
TRBJ2-1	.	TRBD2	TRBV2	TGTGCCAGCAGGGGACTAGCTGGGCAGTTCTTC	CASRGLAGQFF
TRBJ2-7	.	.	TRBV5-1	TGCGCCAGCAGCCGACGGGACACAGCCTACGAGCAGTACTTC	CASSRRDTAYEQYF
TRBJ2-3	.	TRBD2	TRBV2	TGTGCCAGCAGAATCAGCGGGGGATCAGATACGCAGTATTTT	CASRISGGSDTQYF
TRBJ2-7	.	.	TRBV10-1	TGCGCCAACACCTCCGGGTACGAGCAGTACTTC	CANTSGYEQYF
TRBJ1-1	.	TRBD1	TRBV19	TGTGCCAGTAGTATAGATCCGGGACAGGGTCTTGGTTTCTTT	CASSIDPGQGLGFF
TRBJ2-6	.	TRBD1	TRBV2	TGTGCCAGCAGTTTATTACCGGGACAGGGCCTTTCTGGGGCCAACGTCCTGACTTTC	CASSLLPGQGLSGANVLTF
TRBJ1-2	.	.	TRBV5-1	TGCGCCAGCAGCCTTTTGAGGGGAGGAAACTATGGCTACACCTTC	CASSLLRGGNYGYTF
TRBJ2-1	.	TRBD1	TRBV10-3	TGTGCCATCAGCCCCCGACAGGGGGCGGGTATCAATGAGCAGTTCTTC	CAISPRQGAGINEQFF